Listed here are 22 T cell receptor beta chains from one sample, sequenced in a study of blood T cell repertoires in COVID-19. Profiling relied on immunoSEQ multiplex PCR, and the TCRdb table lists in-frame clones only, not all of them. The sample holds roughly 230,000 clones; 75% to 85% are singletons and the top ten take around 5.9%. Sample: peripheral blood. The receptors derive from a human donor in a cohort sampled during active COVID-19.

This clone has only a few counts. J is TRBJ2-7 and V is TRBV5-5; no clear D gene. CDR3 size: 13 residues. The germline CDR1 and CDR2 sequences are SGHKS and YYEKEE (reference sequence). V was cut by 4 bases and J by 6 bases, with 14 bases left in between. The CDR3 coding sequence is TGTGCCAGCAGCCCATTGGTATCGGGCGAGCAGTACTTC. This translates into CASSPLVSGEQYF.

CDR3 in amino acids: CASSLEGQGISEAFF. In DNA form, the CDR3 reads TGTGCCAGCAGCTTAGAGGGACAGGGGATTTCTGAAGCTTTCTTT. This chain uses TRBV7-6 with TRBJ1-1; 10 bases match TRBD1. The length of the CDR3 is 15 residues. V trimming: 1 base; J trimming: 6 bases; junction bases outside the gene matches: 5. Germline V gives CDR1 SGHVS, CDR2 FNYEAQ. Full variable domain (remainder filled in from reference TRBV7-6 and TRBJ1-1): GAGVSQSPRYKVTKRGQDVALRCDPISGHVSLYWYRQALGQGPEFLTYFNYEAQQDKSGLPNDRFSAERPEGSISTLTIQRTEQRDSAMYRCASSLEGQGISEAFFGQGTRLTVV.

The rearrangement links TRBV6-5 to TRBJ1-4; TRBD1 matches 10 bases. J lost 6 bases, V lost 6 bases, and 1 base had no gene match. Germline V gene lookup returns CDR1 MNHEY and CDR2 SVGAGI. This CDR3 spans 13 amino acids. The CDR3 spells CASRGQGYEKLFF. CDR3 DNA sequence: TGTGCCAGCAGGGGACAGGGGTATGAAAAACTGTTTTTT.

The chain carries TRBV3-1 (or the pseudogene TRBV3-2) and TRBJ2-3; TRBD2 is a possible D gene (6 bases). CDR1 and CDR2 from the germline V gene are LGHDT and YNNKEL (reference sequence). This CDR3 is 15 amino acids long. Trimming removed 4 bases from V and 1 base from J, with 12 bases in between. The CDR3 DNA is TGTGCCAGCAGCCTCGGAGGGTATGGCACAGATACGCAGTATTTT. Protein sequence: CASSLGGYGTDTQYF.

In its sample, this clone was seen a few times. The chain is built from TRBV24-1 and TRBJ1-2; D remains unclear. This CDR3 is built from 12 residues. Trimming stripped 2 bases from V and 4 bases from J, with 4 bases between. The germline V gene encodes CDR1 KGHDR and CDR2 SFDVKD. CDR3 residues: CATSDYSYGYTF. The CDR3 DNA is TGTGCCACCAGTGATTACAGCTATGGCTACACCTTC.

J is TRBJ1-5 and V is TRBV19; D remains unclear. Germline V gene sequence: CDR1 LNHDA, CDR2 SQIVND (reference sequence). Trimming pared 1 base from V and 0 bases from J, leaving 7 bases between. The CDR3 consists of 15 residues. The CDR3 DNA is TGTGCCAGTAGTATAGGAGCAAATAGCAATCAGCCCCAGCATTTT. Its translation is CASSIGANSNQPQHF.

The CDR3 DNA is TGTGCCACAGGGGGGATAGCGGGCTACAATGAGCAGTTCTTC. Amino acids: CATGGIAGYNEQFF. The chain employs TRBV24-1 and TRBJ2-1, with D maybe TRBD2 (7 bases). Per germline, CDR1 KGHDR and CDR2 SFDVKD. This CDR3 has 14 amino acids. Trimming removed 10 bases at V and 3 bases at J, with 15 bases between.

The J gene is TRBJ1-5, the V gene TRBV19; D perhaps matches TRBD1 (6 bases). This CDR3 comprises 15 residues. Germline CDR1 and CDR2: LNHDA and SQIVND (reference sequence). V dropped 5 bases and J dropped 6 bases, with 17 bases sitting between them. This chain's CDR3 is CASSLQGGATQPQHF. DNA of the CDR3: TGTGCCAGTAGTCTACAGGGTGGAGCAACTCAGCCCCAGCATTTT.

The V gene is TRBV4-2, the J gene TRBJ1-5; TRBD1 aligns across 8 bases. Germline V gene sequence: CDR1 LGHNA, CDR2 YNFKEQ. With V trimmed by 3 bases and J by 7 bases, 5 bases remained unmatched. The CDR3 extends over 14 amino acids. The CDR3 sequence is CASSQEQGAQPQHF. Written as DNA, the CDR3 is TGTGCCAGCAGCCAGGAGCAGGGGGCGCAGCCCCAGCATTTT.

This rearrangement joins TRBV2 to TRBJ2-7; 8 bases agree with TRBD1. The ends lost 7 bases at V and 3 bases at J; junction bases unmatched: 11. Germline lookup yields CDR1 SNHLY and CDR2 FYNNEI. The CDR3 has 15 residues. The CDR3 DNA follows: TGTGCCAGCACGGGGATAGACAGGGGCTTCTACGAGCAGTACTTC. This encodes CASTGIDRGFYEQYF.

This clone appeared a single time. The CDR3 is CAISGVVVAGTDTQYF. In nucleotides, the CDR3 is TGTGCCATCAGCGGAGTCGTAGTAGCTGGTACAGATACGCAGTATTTT. The chain has TRBV10-3 and TRBJ2-3; D gene unclear. This CDR3 region has 16 residues. Germline V lookup: CDR1 ENHRY, CDR2 SYGVKD. Trimming took off 6 bases at V and 3 bases at J, with 19 bases between the two ends.

This clone was seen only a few times. V gene TRBV14 combines with J gene TRBJ2-7; 10 bases line up with TRBD1. The CDR3 loop spans 15 amino acids. Germline V gene lookup returns CDR1 SGHDN and CDR2 FVKESK. The ends lost 4 bases at V and 6 bases at J; junction bases unmatched: 9. The CDR3 nucleotides read TGTGCCAGCAGCCTTCGGACAGGGGGAGTAGGCGAGCAGTACTTC. It encodes CASSLRTGGVGEQYF.

This clone was observed a few times. This chain links TRBV5-1 with TRBJ2-2; D is perhaps TRBD1 (6 bases). V was cut by 4 bases and J by 4 bases, with 14 bases left in between. Germline lookup yields CDR1 SGHRS and CDR2 YFSETQ. The CDR3 spans 15 residues. DNA of the CDR3: TGCGCCAGCAGCCCCGACAAAGGGGGCACCGGGGAGCTGTTTTTT. Translation: CASSPDKGGTGELFF.

This clone has just a few counts. V is TRBV24-1 and J is TRBJ2-3, with 10 positions matching TRBD2. This CDR3 contains 16 residues. From germline, CDR1 is KGHDR and CDR2 SFDVKD. V shed 2 bases and J 3 bases; nucleotides not matched to a gene: 4. CDR3 sequence reads: CATSDSLSGGTDTQYF. The CDR3 nucleotides read TGTGCCACCAGTGATTCCCTTAGCGGGGGGACAGATACGCAGTATTTT.

This chain links TRBV24-1 with TRBJ2-7; 9 nucleotides align to TRBD1. This CDR3 comprises 15 residues. CDR1 is KGHDR, CDR2 SFDVKD, per germline. V dropped 7 bases and J dropped 5; count of bases not matched to a gene: 11. This chain's CDR3 is CATRLGIGQGNEQYF. CDR3 coding DNA: TGTGCCACCAGGTTGGGGATCGGACAGGGGAACGAGCAGTACTTC.

This chain joins TRBV30 and TRBJ2-5, with D hard to call. V was clipped by 0 bases and J by 1 base, with 9 bases between them. This CDR3 region has 14 residues. Germline CDR1 and CDR2: GTSNPN and SVGIG (reference sequence). As DNA, the CDR3 is TGTGCCTGGAGTGTAAGGAGCAGCCAAGAGACCCAGTACTTC. Its translation: CAWSVRSSQETQYF.

The rearrangement joins TRBV5-1 to TRBJ1-6; D possibly corresponds to TRBD1 (6 bases). The CDR3 loop spans 14 amino acids. In germline, CDR1 is SGHRS, CDR2 YFSETQ. V was trimmed by 0 bases and J by 14 bases, leaving 15 bases between them. CDR3: CASSLATGSTSLHF. The CDR3 DNA reads as TGCGCCAGCAGCTTGGCCACAGGGAGTACGTCCCTCCACTTT.

J is TRBJ2-5 and V is TRBV3-1 (or the pseudogene TRBV3-2); D remains unclear. Germline V gives CDR1 LGHDT, CDR2 YNNKEL (reference sequence). Trimming shortened V by 5 bases and J by 4 bases, and 11 bases separated the two germline ends. This CDR3 has 13 amino acids. The CDR3 loop reads CASSSWALETQYF. The DNA for the CDR3 is TGTGCCAGCAGCTCCTGGGCGTTAGAGACCCAGTACTTC.

V and J are TRBV7-8 and TRBJ1-5; 10 bases are a match to TRBD1. The V gene end was trimmed by 7 bases and the J gene end by 0 bases; junction bases not matched to a gene: 12. CDR1 is SGHVS and CDR2 is FQNEAQ in the germline V gene. This CDR3 comprises 18 residues. CDR3 DNA sequence: TGTGCCAGCACCCCAGACAGGGGGCGACTCGTTAGCAATCAGCCCCAGCATTTT. It is translated as CASTPDRGRLVSNQPQHF.

This clone was seen a few times. The chain employs TRBV18 and TRBJ2-1, with D possibly matching TRBD1 (6 bases). Germline V lookup: CDR1 KGHSH, CDR2 LQKENI. V was trimmed by 2 bases and J by 5 bases, leaving 10 bases between them. The CDR3 has 14 residues. The CDR3, as DNA: TGTGCCAGCTCACCAGGACAGCAGAACAATGAGCAGTTCTTC. This codes for CASSPGQQNNEQFF. The full variable domain, rest sourced from reference TRBV18 and TRBJ2-1, is NAGVMQNPRHLVRRRGQEARLRCSPMKGHSHVYWYRQLPEEGLKFMVYLQKENIIDESGMPKERFSAEFPKEGPSILRIQQVVRGDSAAYFCASSPGQQNNEQFFGPGTRLTVL.

This rearrangement joins TRBV28 to TRBJ2-5; tentatively, D is TRBD1 (5 bases). The germline V gene has CDR1 MDHEN and CDR2 SYDVKM. The CDR3 is 14 amino acids. Trimming cost V 8 bases and J 5 bases, with 18 bases left between them. The chain's CDR3 is CASSYGRVMETQYF. The CDR3 nucleotides read TGTGCCAGCTCCTACGGCAGGGTGATGGAGACCCAGTACTTC.

V usage is TRBV6-5 and J usage is TRBJ2-7; 9 nucleotides line up with TRBD1. This CDR3 has 14 amino acids. J lost 6 bases, V lost 6 bases, and 9 bases had no gene match. Germline values: CDR1 MNHEY, CDR2 SVGAGI. The CDR3 is CASSLGGQGSEQYF. For the CDR3, the DNA is TGTGCCAGCAGCCTTGGGGGACAGGGATCCGAGCAGTACTTC.